The 22 T cell receptor beta chains presented below share a single source sample, sequenced in a study of Ad26.COV2.S vaccination and SARS-CoV-2 variants. Treatment noted: some 20 received Ad26.COV2.S at low or high dose, single or two shots; five or six received placebo; per-sample allocation not given. Each sample was drawn 63 days after the first injection (of vaccine or placebo). Sequenced by immunoSEQ multiplex PCR; TCRdb stores in-frame clones only, minus some. This table has about 370,000 clones, 75% to 90% appearing once. Specimen: peripheral blood, collected in a trial of Ad26.COV2.S vaccine versus placebo. Every receptor here comes from a person between 18 and 60 years old who received the Ad26.COV2.S COVID-19 vaccine or a placebo.

V and J are TRBV18 and TRBJ2-7; D might be TRBD1 or TRBD2, each matching 5 bases. Trimming removed 5 bases from V and 6 bases from J, with 11 bases in between. CDR3 length equals 12 residues. The germline V gene has CDR1 KGHSH and CDR2 LQKENI. Written as DNA, the CDR3 is TGTGCCAGCTCAGCCCAGGGACCCGAGCAGTACTTC. It codes for CASSAQGPEQYF.

This clone appeared a few times. V usage is TRBV7-9 and J usage is TRBJ1-5; no definite D call. The CDR3 loop spans 12 amino acids. Germline assignment: CDR1 SEHNR and CDR2 FQNEAQ (reference sequence). The V and J ends lost 1 base and 6 bases respectively, with 4 bases between them. This CDR3 reads CASSLGVQPQHF. For the CDR3, the DNA is TGTGCCAGCAGCTTAGGGGTTCAGCCCCAGCATTTT.

The chain links TRBV6-5 to TRBJ2-3; 7 bases fit TRBD1. This CDR3 is 12 amino acids long. With V trimmed by 10 bases and J by 6 bases, 7 bases remained unmatched. Germline V gene data show CDR1 as MNHEY and CDR2 as SVGAGI. CDR3 coding DNA: TGTGCCACCCAGACGGGACAGGATACGCAGTATTTT. Encoded protein: CATQTGQDTQYF.

The chain links TRBV19 to TRBJ2-7, with TRBD1 identical over 8 bases. V was pared by 7 bases and J by 3 bases, with 11 bases of the junction left unmatched. Germline assignment: CDR1 LNHDA and CDR2 SQIVND (reference sequence). The CDR3 is made up of 15 amino acids. The CDR3 nucleotides read TGTGCCAGTAAGAAAGAGCAGGGGGCCTTCTACGAGCAGTACTTC. Translation: CASKKEQGAFYEQYF.

The rearrangement uses TRBV6-5 and TRBJ2-5; D perhaps matches TRBD1 (5 bases). V lost 11 bases and J lost 0, with 13 bases in between. This CDR3 is 13 amino acids long. The germline gives CDR1 MNHEY, CDR2 SVGAGI. The CDR3 spells CALSPGNQETQYF. The CDR3 DNA is TGTGCCCTCTCTCCAGGGAACCAAGAGACCCAGTACTTC.

A word on this clone: The CDR3 ends on some other residue instead of the conserved phenylalanine or tryptophan, so this is likely a read error. Because the CDR3's place on the DNA is in doubt, the DNA is left out and the CDR3 is given as listed by TCRdb. The J gene is TRBJ1-1, the V gene TRBV11-3. A total of 13 residues make up the CDR3, ends included. The V gene's germline CDR1 is SGHNT and CDR2 YENEEA. This chain's CDR3 is CASSDRASGLGWR.

The V call is TRBV7-2, the J call TRBJ1-5; the D gene is possibly TRBD1 (5 bases). Trimming shortened V by 5 bases and J by 3 bases, and 11 bases separated the two germline ends. The CDR3 totals 14 residues. The V gene's germline CDR1 is SGHTA and CDR2 FQGNSA. CDR3 amino acids: CASSTGLSNQPQHF. The DNA of the CDR3 is TGTGCCAGCAGCACGGGACTGTCCAATCAGCCCCAGCATTTT.

CDR3 sequence: CASSVDRAGEKLFF. In DNA form, the CDR3 reads TGTGCCAGCAGCGTGGACAGGGCGGGCGAAAAACTGTTTTTT. This rearrangement joins TRBV5-4 to TRBJ1-4; 8 positions agree with TRBD1. The CDR3 has 14 amino acids. Germline loops: CDR1 SGHNT, CDR2 YYREEE (reference sequence). V shed 4 bases and J 8 bases; nucleotides not matched to a gene: 7.

This clone was seen only a few times. V is TRBV27 and J is TRBJ2-1, with no clear D. Trimming stripped 2 bases from V and 5 bases from J, with 4 bases between. The V gene's germline CDR1 is MNHEY and CDR2 SMNVEV (reference sequence). The CDR3 is made up of 12 amino acids. This chain's CDR3 is CASSLTDNEQFF. CDR3 bases: TGTGCCAGCAGTTTAACTGACAATGAGCAGTTCTTC.

The rearrangement links TRBV27 to TRBJ2-7; D is unclear. This CDR3 is 14 amino acids long. In germline, CDR1 is MNHEY, CDR2 SMNVEV (reference sequence). Trimming shortened V by 0 bases and J by 3 bases, and 9 bases separated the two germline ends. Here the CDR3 DNA reads TGTGCCAGCAGTTTATCGGTACGAGTCTACGAGCAGTACTTC. It is translated as CASSLSVRVYEQYF.

The V call is TRBV30, the J call TRBJ1-2, with a tentative D call TRBD1 (5 bases). V lost 1 base, J lost 7 bases, and 19 bases lay in between. CDR3 length equals 15 residues. Germline CDR1 reads GTSNPN; CDR2 reads SVGIG (reference sequence). The CDR3 bases are TGTGCCTGGAGTGACCGGTGGAGAGGGGAGCGTGGCTACACCTTC. Amino acids: CAWSDRWRGERGYTF. Filled out from reference TRBV30 and TRBJ1-2, the complete variable domain reads SQTIHQWPATLVQPVGSPLSLECTVEGTSNPNLYWYRQAAGRGLQLLFYSVGIGQISSEVPQNLSASRPQDRQFILSSKKLLLSDSGFYLCAWSDRWRGERGYTFGSGTRLTVV.

The chain is built from TRBV19 and TRBJ1-5; 8 bases line up with TRBD1. The CDR3 consists of 16 residues. Germline values: CDR1 LNHDA, CDR2 SQIVND (reference sequence). V was pared by 5 bases and J by 0 bases, with 6 bases of the junction left unmatched. CDR3: CASSAGGPYSNQPQHF. DNA for the CDR3: TGTGCCAGTAGTGCAGGGGGCCCATATAGCAATCAGCCCCAGCATTTT.

This chain links TRBV5-4 with TRBJ2-1; D tentatively reads TRBD1 or TRBD2 (5 bases each). The CDR3 spans 17 residues. V lost 5 bases and J lost 8, with 26 bases in between. Per the germline V gene, CDR1 is SGHNT and CDR2 is YYREEE (reference sequence). CDR3 sequence reads: CASSFRILSGGFDEQFF. The CDR3 region has the DNA TGTGCCAGCAGTTTTCGGATCCTAAGTGGGGGTTTCGATGAGCAGTTCTTC.

This chain joins TRBV14 and TRBJ2-3; D remains ambiguous. Trimming pared 2 bases from V and 2 bases from J, leaving 5 bases between. The CDR3 has 13 amino acids. Per germline, CDR1 SGHDN and CDR2 FVKESK. DNA of the CDR3: TGTGCCAGCAGCCAACAGAACACAGATACGCAGTATTTT. It yields the protein CASSQQNTDTQYF.

The CDR3 spells CASSYYPASNYGYTF. Here the CDR3 DNA reads TGTGCCAGCAGTTATTATCCAGCATCTAACTATGGCTACACCTTC. The chain combines TRBV6-6 with TRBJ1-2; D remains ambiguous. Between the trimmed V and J ends, which lost 3 bases and 0 bases, there was a span of 11 bases. The CDR3 is 15 amino acids. CDR1 is MNHNY and CDR2 is SVGAGI in the germline V gene (reference sequence).

The chain is built from TRBV18 and TRBJ2-3; the match to TRBD2 covers 11 bases. The ends lost 3 bases at V and 1 base at J; junction bases unmatched: 6. The germline V gene encodes CDR1 KGHSH and CDR2 LQKENI. This CDR3 contains 17 residues. The CDR3 bases are TGTGCCAGCTCACCGTTGCTAGCGGGGGGCCGCACAGATACGCAGTATTTT. Its translation: CASSPLLAGGRTDTQYF.

The sample holds a few counts of this clone. This sequence joins TRBV27 and TRBJ1-2; D is possibly TRBD1 (6 bases). The V end lost 3 bases, the J end lost 1 base, and 9 bases lay between the germline ends. CDR3 size: 14 residues. Germline V CDR1 and CDR2: MNHEY, SMNVEV (reference sequence). CDR3 amino acids: CASSFQGHNYGYTF. The CDR3 region has the DNA TGTGCCAGCAGTTTTCAGGGGCATAACTATGGCTACACCTTC.

This clone was counted a single time. The chain uses TRBV3-1 (or the pseudogene TRBV3-2) and TRBJ2-3; D remains ambiguous. Trimming cost V 0 bases and J 1 base, with 17 bases left between them. Germline-derived CDR1 and CDR2 are LGHDT and YNNKEL (reference sequence). The CDR3 is made up of 18 amino acids. The CDR3 DNA reads TGTGCCAGCAGCCAAGACTCGATCTACCGCCGGGGCACAGATACGCAGTATTTT. Protein product: CASSQDSIYRRGTDTQYF.

The V call is TRBV6-5, the J call TRBJ1-1; 9 nucleotides match TRBD1. The CDR3 runs to 15 residues. Germline trimming cut 6 bases from V and 1 base from J; bases unmatched to any gene: 6. The germline V gene encodes CDR1 MNHEY and CDR2 SVGAGI. CDR3: CASRIQQGANTEAFF. In DNA form, the CDR3 reads TGTGCCAGCAGGATTCAACAGGGGGCGAACACTGAAGCTTTCTTT.

The chain links TRBV5-1 to TRBJ2-1; no reliable D call. Per germline, CDR1 SGHRS and CDR2 YFSETQ. The CDR3 runs 14 residues. V shed 0 bases and J shed 3 bases, with 7 bases lying between them. For the CDR3, the DNA is TGCGCCAGCAGCTTGGAGGCACTCTACAATGAGCAGTTCTTC. The encoded protein is CASSLEALYNEQFF.

This chain uses TRBV18 with TRBJ2-1, with D maybe TRBD2 (6 bases). Between the trimmed V and J ends, which lost 0 bases and 0 bases, there was a span of 9 bases. The CDR3 is 16 amino acids. Germline assignment: CDR1 KGHSH and CDR2 LQKENI. CDR3 residues: CASSPPEGSSYNEQFF. The CDR3 DNA follows: TGTGCCAGCTCACCACCGGAGGGGAGCTCCTACAATGAGCAGTTCTTC.

Written as DNA, the CDR3 is TGTGCCAGCAAGCCCCGGGACTACCGCACAGATACGCAGTATTTT. Its translation is CASKPRDYRTDTQYF. The V gene is TRBV2, the J gene TRBJ2-3; 7 bases are shared with TRBD2. Germline CDR1 and CDR2: SNHLY and FYNNEI. This CDR3 comprises 15 residues. J gave up 1 base and V 7 bases, and 8 bases lay outside the gene matches.